This T cell receptor beta chain emerged from a study of blood T cell repertoires in COVID-19. The V and J ends lost 2 bases and 7 bases, in that order; junction bases with no gene match: 7. The CDR3 has 17 amino acids. The germline CDR1 and CDR2 sequences are LGHNA and YNFKEQ. Clones were read by immunoSEQ multiplex PCR, and TCRdb kept only the in-frame ones, dropping some. The profile shows over 100,000 clones, 75% to 85% of them singletons. The TCR sequence derives from a woman aged 80 or over with active or convalescent COVID-19. Material for sequencing was peripheral blood. The V gene is TRBV4-2, the J gene TRBJ2-1, with 14 nucleotides matching TRBD2. This CDR3 reads CASSQSGLAGVGNEQFF. The DNA of the CDR3 is TGTGCCAGCAGCCAATCGGGACTAGCGGGAGTGGGGAATGAGCAGTTCTTC.